The 9 T cell receptor beta chains below come from one sample, sequenced in a study of shared clonotypes between healthy human individuals. Assay: immunoSEQ multiplex PCR; the TCRdb copy retains only in-frame clones and omits some. This sample has some 1 million clones, with about 75% found just once. Material: memory CD4+ T cells sorted from blood. Subset denoted: CD45RA-negative fraction. The receptors here all came from a man aged 18 to 29 in good health.

This clone was detected only once. The chain uses TRBV7-9 and TRBJ1-1; 7 bases are shared with TRBD1. Germline V gene sequence: CDR1 SEHNR, CDR2 FQNEAQ (reference sequence). This CDR3 comprises 13 residues. V dropped 8 bases and J dropped 1; count of bases not matched to a gene: 4. The CDR3 DNA reads TGTGCCAGCTGGGGACAGCAGAACACTGAAGCTTTCTTT. It specifies CASWGQQNTEAFF.

The chain couples TRBV29-1 to TRBJ1-1; D unresolved. The V gene's germline CDR1 is SQVTM and CDR2 ANQGSEA. The V end lost 4 bases, the J end lost 1 base, and 13 bases lay between the germline ends. The CDR3 sequence is 14 residues long. CDR3 nucleotide sequence: TGCAGCGTTGCTCCACGCATTTCGAACACTGAAGCTTTCTTT. Protein product: CSVAPRISNTEAFF.

The sample holds a few counts of this clone. This chain links TRBV7-8 with TRBJ1-2; tentative D call: TRBD1 (6 bases). The length of the CDR3 is 13 residues. Per the germline V gene, CDR1 is SGHVS and CDR2 is FQNEAQ. Trimming removed 3 bases from V and 7 bases from J, with 12 bases in between. CDR3 in amino acids: CASSLPGAFGYTF. The CDR3 region has the DNA TGTGCCAGCAGCTTGCCAGGGGCGTTTGGCTACACCTTC.

V gene TRBV15 combines with J gene TRBJ2-7; D is undetermined. Trimming removed 5 bases at V and 0 bases at J, with 11 bases between. Germline V gene sequence: CDR1 LNHNV, CDR2 YYDKDF (reference sequence). The CDR3 covers 14 residues. In DNA, the CDR3 is TGTGCCACCAGCCGCGACGGTTACTCCTACGAGCAGTACTTC. This codes for CATSRDGYSYEQYF.

The rearrangement links TRBV11-2 to TRBJ2-5; D not certain. Germline values: CDR1 SGHAT, CDR2 FQNNGV. This CDR3 has 14 residues. Trimming took off 2 bases at V and 3 bases at J, with 10 bases between the two ends. In DNA form, the CDR3 reads TGTGCCAGCAGCTTATCGGGCAACGAAGAGACCCAGTACTTC. Translating gives CASSLSGNEETQYF.

The genes are TRBV30 and TRBJ2-3; the D gene is possibly TRBD2 (5 bases). V dropped 6 bases and J dropped 4 bases, with 8 bases sitting between them. Germline lookup yields CDR1 GTSNPN and CDR2 SVGIG (reference sequence). This CDR3 has 11 amino acids. The CDR3 is CACTRPDTQYF. The CDR3 nucleotides are TGTGCCTGCACTAGGCCAGATACGCAGTATTTT.

V is TRBV2 and J is TRBJ2-1; D might be TRBD1 (6 bases). The CDR3 has 15 residues. The germline V and J ends were trimmed by 6 bases and 2 bases, with 14 bases remaining between them. CDR1 SNHLY and CDR2 FYNNEI come from the germline V gene. The CDR3 here is CASRTQGSPYNEQFF. The CDR3 DNA follows: TGTGCCAGCAGGACGCAGGGGAGCCCCTACAATGAGCAGTTCTTC.

This rearrangement joins TRBV4-1 to TRBJ2-5; D uncertain. Trimming removed 1 base from V and 9 bases from J, with 12 bases in between. The CDR3 contains 13 residues. Germline CDR1 MGHRA, CDR2 YSYEKL. The CDR3 DNA reads as TGCGCCAGCAGCCAAGGACCCAGGATGGCCCAGTACTTC. As protein: CASSQGPRMAQYF.

The chain links TRBV11-2 to TRBJ1-3; 7 bases line up with TRBD1. V was pared by 5 bases and J by 0 bases, with 7 bases of the junction left unmatched. Germline-derived CDR1 and CDR2 are SGHAT and FQNNGV. The length of the CDR3 is 16 residues. CDR3 DNA: TGTGCCAGCAGCCGAGCGACAGGGACCTCTGGAAACACCATATATTTT. Translating it yields CASSRATGTSGNTIYF. The variable domain in full, completed from reference TRBV11-2 and TRBJ1-3, reads EAGVAQSPRYKIIEKRQSVAFWCNPISGHATLYWYQQILGQGPKLLIQFQNNGVVDDSQLPKDRFSAERLKGVDSTLKIQPAKLEDSAVYLCASSRATGTSGNTIYFGEGSWLTVV.